This T cell receptor beta chain was identified in a study of blood T cells in healthy people across ages (dated by TCRdb to between 2015 and 2016). Broadly, across the study: In model experiments, roughly one uniquely barcoded TCR beta cDNA molecule per two T cells was captured by template switching. Age-related changes in TCR beta repertoire diversity were measured in the study by deep sequencing normalized with unique cDNA molecular identifiers. Donors were grouped into four age groups: young (average roughly 15 years), middle-aged (roughly 40), aged (about 60) and long-lived (around 82). To avoid experimental bias, donors of different ages were spread randomly across the sequencing lanes. Two additional independent replicas of 1 million unique cDNA reads from the same blood draw were analyzed for two donors (one aged 18 to 30 and one aged 80 or older). Broad study findings and their caveats: Compared with the aged group, more naive CD4+ T cells, fewer expanded clones and increased TCR diversity were shown by the long-lived group, suggesting age selection. Because donor CMV infection status was unknown, age-related changes in expanded clonotypes were potentially confounded. Because profiling used bulk unsorted PBMCs, naive and antigen-experienced compartments could not be compared conclusively. Estimates of total diversity based on one million sequenced T cells were regarded as lower bounds and as underestimates. As age increased, observed TCR beta diversity per million T cells dropped in a roughly linear way, and a significant reduction was already evident by age 40. A strong correlation was found between observed TCR beta diversity and the percentage of naive T cells measured by flow cytometry.

The CDR3 runs 12 amino acids, cysteine and phenylalanine included. Only the CDR3 DNA is retained, 36 bases long and in frame from the first base. CDR1 and CDR2, per the germline V gene (reference sequence), are DFQATT and SNEGSKA. A distance of 10 bases separates the germline ends of V and J, which lose 2 bases and 5 bases respectively. Receptor libraries were prepared by 5' RACE. This sample was sequenced with an Illumina HiSeq 2500. A second about 7 to 12 cycle PCR used a sample-barcoded 5' primer and a J-beta primer mix. A template-switch 5' adaptor carrying 12 random nucleotides introduced a unique molecular identifier onto each TCR beta cDNA molecule. At least 2.5 million CDR3-containing paired-end reads were obtained from each sample. The Mint cDNA synthesis kit, primed by a TRBC-specific oligonucleotide, was used to synthesize first-strand cDNA from all RNA. Following uracil-DNA glycosylase treatment, all cDNA underwent a first 18-cycle PCR with the universal primers M1SS and BC2_uni_R. As for the authors' bioinformatics: Each sample was normalized by randomly selecting 1 million high-quality reads, each carrying a distinct molecular identifier. Instead of being binned into consensus sequences, reads that shared molecular identifiers were thrown out. CDR3 identification, clonotype clustering and error correction used MiTCR with a Q25 quality threshold and the strictest error-elimination algorithm. A nonparametric unseen species model with Euler transformation was used to estimate lower-bound total TCR beta diversity. TCRdb handled the public reads itself, with Q25 trimming in fastp and clone calling in MiXCR, and kept productive beta chains. Identical CDR3 proteins give one entry, which carries the most common genes and DNA. It is TCRdb's table, rather than the study itself, that gives the V and J calls and clone size. The sample table records under 1,000,000 distinct CDR3 sequences; roughly 46% of these occur just once. The ten largest clonotypes hold 15% to 20% of the sample.

Turning to this clonotype: Its antigen target is currently unknown. Within one base of it there is no much larger clone, and no base qualities were kept.

Systemically healthy Caucasian individuals from Russia, 35 to 40 in total and aged 6 to 90 years, were included as donors. Approximately 10 milliliters of peripheral blood were collected from each donor into EDTA-treated Vacutainer tubes. Ficoll-Paque density-gradient centrifugation was used to isolate PBMCs, with at least 6 million obtained per sample. Trizol reagent was used to extract total RNA from the PBMCs, yielding at least 6 micrograms per sample. For every donor, flow cytometry on a PBMC aliquot measured the percentage of naive CD45RAhigh/CD27high T cells. This receptor chain uses TRBV20-1 and TRBJ2-7; tentative D gene TRBD1, with 5 bases matching. The sequencing sample was made of blood. This TCR came from a man older than 75 in good health. At the DNA level, the sequence is TGCAGTGCTAGACAGGGTTCCCACGAGCAGTACTTC. Its amino acids are CSARQGSHEQYF.